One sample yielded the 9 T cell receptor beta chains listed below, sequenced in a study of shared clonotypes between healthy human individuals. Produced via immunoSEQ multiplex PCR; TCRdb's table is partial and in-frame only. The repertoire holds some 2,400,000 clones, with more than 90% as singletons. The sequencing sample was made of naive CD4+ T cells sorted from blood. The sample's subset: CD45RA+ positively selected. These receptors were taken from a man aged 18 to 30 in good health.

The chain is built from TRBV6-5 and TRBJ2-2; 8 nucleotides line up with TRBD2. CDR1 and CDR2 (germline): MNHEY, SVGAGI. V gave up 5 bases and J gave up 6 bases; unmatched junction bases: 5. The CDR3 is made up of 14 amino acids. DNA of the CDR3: TGTGCCAGCAGTACGGGGACTAGGCCCGGGGAGCTGTTTTTT. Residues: CASSTGTRPGELFF.

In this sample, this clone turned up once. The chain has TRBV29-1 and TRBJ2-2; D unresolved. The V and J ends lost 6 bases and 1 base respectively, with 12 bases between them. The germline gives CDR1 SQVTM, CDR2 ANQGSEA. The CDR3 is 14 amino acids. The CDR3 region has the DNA TGCAGCGTCCCGTCGTTGGGGAACACCGGGGAGCTGTTTTTT. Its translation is CSVPSLGNTGELFF.

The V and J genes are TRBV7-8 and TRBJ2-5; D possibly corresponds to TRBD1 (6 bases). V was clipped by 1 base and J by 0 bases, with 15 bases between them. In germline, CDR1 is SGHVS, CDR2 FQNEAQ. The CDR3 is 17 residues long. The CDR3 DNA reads TGTGCCAGCAGCTTAGTGTTGGCAGGGGTGTACCAAGAGACCCAGTACTTC. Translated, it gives CASSLVLAGVYQETQYF.

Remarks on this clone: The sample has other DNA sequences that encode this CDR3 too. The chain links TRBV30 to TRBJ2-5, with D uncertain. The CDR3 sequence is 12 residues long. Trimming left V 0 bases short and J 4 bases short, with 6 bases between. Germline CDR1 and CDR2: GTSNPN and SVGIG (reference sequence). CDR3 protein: CAWSVSRETQYF. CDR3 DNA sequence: TGTGCCTGGAGTGTATCTCGAGAGACCCAGTACTTC.

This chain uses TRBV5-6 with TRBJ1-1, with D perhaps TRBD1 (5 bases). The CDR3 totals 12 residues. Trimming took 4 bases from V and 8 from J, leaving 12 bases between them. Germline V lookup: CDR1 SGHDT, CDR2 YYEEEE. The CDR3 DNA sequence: TGTGCCAGCAGCCCCCCAGGGTCAGAAGCTTTCTTT. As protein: CASSPPGSEAFF.

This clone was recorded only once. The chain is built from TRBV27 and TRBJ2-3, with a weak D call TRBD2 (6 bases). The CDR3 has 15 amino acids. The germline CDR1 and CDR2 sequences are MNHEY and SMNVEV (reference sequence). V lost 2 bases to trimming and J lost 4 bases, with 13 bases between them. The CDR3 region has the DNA TGTGCCAGCAGTTTAATAGTATCGGGGGCAGATACGCAGTATTTT. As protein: CASSLIVSGADTQYF.

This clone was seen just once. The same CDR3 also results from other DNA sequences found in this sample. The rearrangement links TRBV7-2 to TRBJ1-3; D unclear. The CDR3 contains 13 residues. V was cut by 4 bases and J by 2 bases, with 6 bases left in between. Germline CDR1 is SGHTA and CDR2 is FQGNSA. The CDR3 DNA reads TGTGCCAGCAGCTCGGGCACTGGAAACACCATATATTTT. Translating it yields CASSSGTGNTIYF.

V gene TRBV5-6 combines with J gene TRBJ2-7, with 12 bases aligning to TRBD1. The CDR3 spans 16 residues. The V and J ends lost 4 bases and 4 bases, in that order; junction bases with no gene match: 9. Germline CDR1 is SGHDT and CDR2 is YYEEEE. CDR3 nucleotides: TGTGCCAGCAGCACCGGGACAGGGGGCGCGTTGTACGAGCAGTACTTC. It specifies CASSTGTGGALYEQYF.

CDR3 protein: CAWKREKTGELFF. The CDR3 DNA reads as TGTGCCTGGAAAAGGGAGAAAACCGGGGAGCTGTTTTTT. The chain combines TRBV30 with TRBJ2-2; perhaps TRBD2 as D (5 bases). The CDR3 has 13 amino acids. The germline CDR1 and CDR2 sequences are GTSNPN and SVGIG (reference sequence). V dropped 4 bases and J dropped 5 bases, with 11 bases sitting between them.